What follows are 9 T cell receptor beta chains derived from one specimen sequenced in a study of a mutant IDH1 vaccine in newly diagnosed glioma. As for time point: baseline, week 1 (first vaccination visit). Stated treatment: pre-vaccination baseline after standard-of-care therapy. Produced via immunoSEQ multiplex PCR; TCRdb's table is partial and in-frame only. The data show about 20,000 clones, approximately 85% seen once. Sequences were derived from PBMCs, sampled from a glioma patient treated with radiotherapy, temozolomide or both. These receptors were obtained from a middle-aged man with glioma.

The rearrangement links TRBV19 to TRBJ1-1; maybe TRBD1 (5 bases). The CDR3 contains 15 residues. Germline V CDR1 and CDR2: LNHDA, SQIVND (reference sequence). The V end lost 5 bases, the J end lost 0 bases, and 13 bases lay between the germline ends. CDR3 in amino acids: CASSPRGLLNTEAFF. The CDR3 nucleotides read TGTGCCAGTAGTCCTCGGGGACTTCTGAACACTGAAGCTTTCTTT.

This chain joins TRBV6-5 and TRBJ1-5, with D possibly TRBD1 on 5 matching bases. V was cut by 6 bases and J by 9 bases, with 15 bases left in between. The CDR3 length is 13 residues. From germline, CDR1 is MNHEY and CDR2 SVGAGI. The chain's CDR3 is CASRRGRETPQHF. CDR3 sequence (DNA): TGTGCCAGCAGGCGGGGCCGAGAAACGCCCCAGCATTTT.

The rearrangement joins TRBV28 to TRBJ1-5; no clear D gene. This CDR3 spans 14 amino acids. Trimming shortened V by 3 bases and J by 4 bases, and 10 bases separated the two germline ends. Germline CDR1 MDHEN, CDR2 SYDVKM. Written as DNA, the CDR3 is TGTGCCAGCAGTTTTCCGTTGCCGAATCAGCCCCAGCATTTT. Translated, it gives CASSFPLPNQPQHF.

This clone turned up a few times. The chain links TRBV25-1 to TRBJ1-1; perhaps TRBD1 as D (6 bases). CDR3 size: 14 residues. V shed 1 base and J shed 2 bases, with 8 bases lying between them. Per the germline V gene, CDR1 is MGHDK and CDR2 is SYGVNS. This CDR3 reads CASSESDRNTEAFF. In DNA, the CDR3 is TGTGCCAGCAGTGAATCGGACAGAAACACTGAAGCTTTCTTT.

The chain joins TRBV10-3 to TRBJ2-1; 10 bases align to TRBD1. This CDR3 region has 16 residues. Trimming cost V 2 bases and J 5 bases; bases outside gene matches: 6. Germline lookup yields CDR1 ENHRY and CDR2 SYGVKD. CDR3 DNA sequence: TGTGCCATCAGTGAGCCCCGGACAGGGGGGGACAATGAGCAGTTCTTC. This translates into CAISEPRTGGDNEQFF.

This chain uses TRBV30 with TRBJ1-3, with TRBD1 matching 8 bases. Per the germline V gene, CDR1 is GTSNPN and CDR2 is SVGIG (reference sequence). CDR3 length: 15 amino acids. The V and J ends lost 2 bases and 2 bases, in that order; junction bases with no gene match: 5. CDR3 loop: CAWSITGGTGNTIYF. The CDR3 nucleotides read TGTGCCTGGAGTATAACAGGGGGAACTGGAAACACCATATATTTT.

This chain joins TRBV25-1 and TRBJ2-5; tentative D call: TRBD1 (5 bases). CDR3 length equals 12 residues. Looked up from germline, CDR1 is MGHDK and CDR2 is SYGVNS. Trimming left V 4 bases short and J 7 bases short, with 10 bases between. The CDR3 protein is CASSAQGVTQYF. The CDR3 DNA reads TGTGCCAGCAGTGCTCAAGGGGTGACCCAGTACTTC. The full variable domain, in which reference TRBV25-1 and TRBJ2-5 provide the parts outside the CDR3, is EADIYQTPRYLVIGTGKKITLECSQTMGHDKMYWYQQDPGMELHLIHYSYGVNSTEKGDLSSESTVSRIRTEHFPLTLESARPSHTSQYLCASSAQGVTQYFGPGTRLLVL.

The CDR3: CASRTDPSGNTIYF. The CDR3 DNA sequence: TGTGCCAGCAGGACAGACCCCTCTGGAAACACCATATATTTT. The chain links TRBV6-5 to TRBJ1-3; possibly TRBD1 for D (5 bases). This CDR3 is built from 14 residues. Germline-derived CDR1 and CDR2 are MNHEY and SVGAGI. Trimming shortened V by 6 bases and J by 0 bases, and 9 bases separated the two germline ends.

The CDR3 sequence: CSAKGHQPQHF. The DNA for the CDR3 is TGCAGTGCTAAGGGGCATCAGCCCCAGCATTTT. The chain has TRBV20-1 and TRBJ1-5, with D perhaps TRBD1 (5 bases). V lost 4 bases and J 5 bases, leaving 6 bases between the germline ends. The CDR3 has 11 amino acids. The V gene's germline CDR1 is DFQATT and CDR2 SNEGSKA (reference sequence).